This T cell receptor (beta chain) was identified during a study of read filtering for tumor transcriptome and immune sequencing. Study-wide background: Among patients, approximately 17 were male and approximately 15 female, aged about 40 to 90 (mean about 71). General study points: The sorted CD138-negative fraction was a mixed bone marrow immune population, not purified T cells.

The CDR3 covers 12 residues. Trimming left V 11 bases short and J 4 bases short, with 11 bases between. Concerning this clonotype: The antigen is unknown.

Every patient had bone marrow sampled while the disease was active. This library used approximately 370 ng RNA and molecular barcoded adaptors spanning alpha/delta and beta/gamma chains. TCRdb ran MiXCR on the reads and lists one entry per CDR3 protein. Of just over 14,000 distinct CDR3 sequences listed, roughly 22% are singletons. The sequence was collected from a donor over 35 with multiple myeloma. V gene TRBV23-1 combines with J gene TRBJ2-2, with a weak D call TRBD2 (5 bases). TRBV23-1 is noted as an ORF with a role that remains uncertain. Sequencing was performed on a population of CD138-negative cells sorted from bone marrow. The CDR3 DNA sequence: TGCGCCCGAACCGGGGTCACCGGGGAGCTGTTTTTT. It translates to CARTGVTGELFF.